This record concerns one TCR beta chain sequence. Antigen specificity is unknown. CDR3 length: 14 residues. The V end was cut by 5 bases, the J end by 2 bases, with 11 bases between. Germline CDR1 and CDR2: MDHEN and SYDVKM. This entry is derived from a study of T cells in localized non-small cell lung cancer. Sequenced by immunoSEQ multiplex PCR; TCRdb stores in-frame clones only, minus some. The sample consists of some 1,300 clones, approximately 17% of them appearing once. Study observations and caveats: Without multi-region sequencing, intratumor heterogeneity could not be excluded. Adjacent lung held a median approximately 50 of the top 100 tumor clones. In uninvolved adjacent lung, T cell clonality reached its highest value, exceeding tumor.

The sequenced sample was lung tumor tissue, obtained before any cancer treatment. This TCR was recovered from a woman aged 40-70 years with stage I lung adenocarcinoma. V usage is TRBV28 and J usage is TRBJ2-3; possibly TRBD1 for D (5 bases). The CDR3 DNA follows: TGTGCCAGCAGTCTGGGGCGGCCCACAGATACGCAGTATTTT. Translating gives CASSLGRPTDTQYF.